The rows below give T cell receptor beta chains drawn from one sample of a study of cytomegalovirus exposure and HLA in healthy donors. Using immunoSEQ multiplex PCR, the repertoire was profiled, and TCRdb retains in-frame clones only, with some absent. The repertoire holds under 130,000 clones, with 65% to 75% as singletons. Sequenced: PBMCs. The origin of the receptors is a man in his forties in good health and CMV-seropositive. The CDR3 runs from the conserved cysteine through the conserved F or W. Fields, in order: clone size, V gene, D gene, J gene, CDR3 DNA, CDR3 protein. A D gene is named only where the DNA matches it firmly. Where a row states a size, it is once, few, many or the class of an expanded clone; other rows omit it.

clone_size: few; v_call: TRBV6-5; d_call: TRBD2; j_call: TRBJ2-2; cdr3_nt: TGTGCCAGCATCCGTAGCGGGAGCACCGGGGAGCTGTTTTTT; cdr3_aa: CASIRSGSTGELFF
clone_size: -; v_call: TRBV28; d_call: -; j_call: TRBJ1-5; cdr3_nt: TGTGCCAGCACTCTACAGGGCCAGCCCCAGCATTTT; cdr3_aa: CASTLQGQPQHF
clone_size: -; v_call: TRBV9; d_call: -; j_call: TRBJ2-7; cdr3_nt: TGTGCCAGCAGCGTAGGGGGAGAGTCCTACGAGCAGTACTTC; cdr3_aa: CASSVGGESYEQYF
clone_size: -; v_call: TRBV18; d_call: -; j_call: TRBJ1-3; cdr3_nt: TGTGCCAGCTCGCAGGAGGTCTTCGGAAACACCATATATTTT; cdr3_aa: CASSQEVFGNTIYF
clone_size: -; v_call: TRBV6-1; d_call: -; j_call: TRBJ1-2; cdr3_nt: TGTGCCAGCAGAGGACAGAGAGACTATGGCTACACCTTC; cdr3_aa: CASRGQRDYGYTF
clone_size: -; v_call: TRBV4-3; d_call: -; j_call: TRBJ2-7; cdr3_nt: TGCGCCAGCAGCCAAGATCCCGGCGGGACCTCCTACGAGCAGTACTTC; cdr3_aa: CASSQDPGGTSYEQYF
clone_size: -; v_call: TRBV28; d_call: TRBD2; j_call: TRBJ2-3; cdr3_nt: TGTGCCAGCAGTTTTCACAGCGGGAAAAGGGACACAGATACGCAGTATTTT; cdr3_aa: CASSFHSGKRDTDTQYF
clone_size: -; v_call: TRBV28; d_call: TRBD1; j_call: TRBJ1-4; cdr3_nt: TGTGCCAGCAGTTTAGGGCAGGGGGCGCGAAAACTGTTTTTT; cdr3_aa: CASSLGQGARKLFF
clone_size: -; v_call: TRBV2; d_call: TRBD1; j_call: TRBJ1-5; cdr3_nt: TGTGCCAGCAGTGAAAACGGCCAGGGGGCAAGTCCCCAGCATTTT; cdr3_aa: CASSENGQGASPQHF
clone_size: -; v_call: TRBV11-2; d_call: TRBD1; j_call: TRBJ2-7; cdr3_nt: TGTGCCAGCAGCTTAGCGCACAGGGGTGGATACGAGCAGTACTTC; cdr3_aa: CASSLAHRGGYEQYF
clone_size: few; v_call: TRBV6-5; d_call: TRBD2; j_call: TRBJ2-1; cdr3_nt: TGTGCCAGCAGTTATACGGCGGGAGGGGGGAATGAGCAGTTCTTC; cdr3_aa: CASSYTAGGGNEQFF
clone_size: -; v_call: TRBV7-9; d_call: -; j_call: TRBJ1-4; cdr3_nt: TGTGCCAGCAGCTCGTTAGACAGTGCAACTAATGAAAAACTGTTTTTT; cdr3_aa: CASSSLDSATNEKLFF
clone_size: -; v_call: TRBV7-2; d_call: TRBD2; j_call: TRBJ2-1; cdr3_nt: TGTGCCAGCAGCCTGATTCTAGCGGGAGGGGGTTACAATGAGCAGTTCTTC; cdr3_aa: CASSLILAGGGYNEQFF
clone_size: -; v_call: TRBV4-2; d_call: TRBD2; j_call: TRBJ2-2; cdr3_nt: TGTGCCAGCAGCAGACCGGGACTAGCGGGAGGGCTGACCGGGGAGCTGTTTTTT; cdr3_aa: CASSRPGLAGGLTGELFF
clone_size: -; v_call: TRBV6-6; d_call: TRBD1; j_call: TRBJ1-4; cdr3_nt: TGTGCCAGCAGTTACTCAGGGACAGGGGAGATCGGAAAACTGTTTTTT; cdr3_aa: CASSYSGTGEIGKLFF
clone_size: -; v_call: TRBV14; d_call: -; j_call: TRBJ1-3; cdr3_nt: TGTGCCAGCAGCCAAGGGCGGGTCTCTGGAAACACCATATATTTT; cdr3_aa: CASSQGRVSGNTIYF
clone_size: -; v_call: TRBV7-2; d_call: TRBD2; j_call: TRBJ2-7; cdr3_nt: TGTGCCAGCAGCCCGATTCTAGCGGGAGAAGGCGAGCAGTACTTC; cdr3_aa: CASSPILAGEGEQYF
clone_size: -; v_call: TRBV4-1; d_call: TRBD1; j_call: TRBJ1-1; cdr3_nt: TGCGCCAGCAGCCGCCTCCTCGCACAGGGGCCAGCTTTCTTT; cdr3_aa: CASSRLLAQGPAFF
clone_size: -; v_call: TRBV7-2; d_call: -; j_call: TRBJ2-7; cdr3_nt: TGTGCCAGCAGCTCAGTACCGGGACAAATACTATACGAGCAGTACTTC; cdr3_aa: CASSSVPGQILYEQYF
clone_size: -; v_call: TRBV6-6; d_call: TRBD2; j_call: TRBJ2-7; cdr3_nt: TGTGCCAGCAGCGAGCGGGAGGGTACCTACGAGCAGTACTTC; cdr3_aa: CASSEREGTYEQYF
clone_size: -; v_call: TRBV5-1; d_call: -; j_call: TRBJ1-1; cdr3_nt: TGCGCCAGCAGCTTGGACACGGGGTCCACTGAAGCTTTCTTT; cdr3_aa: CASSLDTGSTEAFF
clone_size: -; v_call: TRBV9; d_call: TRBD1; j_call: TRBJ2-7; cdr3_nt: TGTGCCAGCAGCGCGGGGTTCGGGACAGTTGAGCAGTACTTC; cdr3_aa: CASSAGFGTVEQYF
clone_size: -; v_call: TRBV15; d_call: -; j_call: TRBJ2-1; cdr3_nt: TGTGCCACCAGCAGAAGACTAGGAACCTCCTACAATGAGCAGTTCTTC; cdr3_aa: CATSRRLGTSYNEQFF
clone_size: -; v_call: TRBV5-1; d_call: -; j_call: TRBJ1-5; cdr3_nt: TGCGCCAGCAGCTTTTATCCTAGCGGCAATCAGCCCCAGCATTTT; cdr3_aa: CASSFYPSGNQPQHF
clone_size: -; v_call: TRBV19; d_call: -; j_call: TRBJ1-1; cdr3_nt: TGTGCCAGTAAGGTAGGCGGGAACACTGAAGCTTTCTTT; cdr3_aa: CASKVGGNTEAFF
clone_size: once; v_call: TRBV7-2; d_call: -; j_call: TRBJ2-2; cdr3_nt: TGTGCCAGCAGCTCCTCTCGGGGCGGGGAGCTGTTTTTT; cdr3_aa: CASSSSRGGELFF
clone_size: once; v_call: TRBV6-5; d_call: TRBD2; j_call: TRBJ2-5; cdr3_nt: TGTGCCAGCACCGCCTCGGGGGGGTTCTGGGAGACCCAGTACTTC; cdr3_aa: CASTASGGFWETQYF
clone_size: -; v_call: TRBV19; d_call: TRBD1; j_call: TRBJ2-4; cdr3_nt: TGTGCCAGTAGTATACAGGGGGACAGAAACATTCAGTACTTC; cdr3_aa: CASSIQGDRNIQYF
clone_size: -; v_call: TRBV7-2; d_call: -; j_call: TRBJ2-7; cdr3_nt: TGTGCCAGCAGCTTAGGTGGGAGGCCACGGGAGCAGTACTTC; cdr3_aa: CASSLGGRPREQYF
clone_size: -; v_call: TRBV5-6; d_call: TRBD1; j_call: TRBJ1-5; cdr3_nt: TGTGCCAGCAGCTTAGCTGGGACAGTTCATCAGCCCCAGCATTTT; cdr3_aa: CASSLAGTVHQPQHF
clone_size: -; v_call: TRBV28; d_call: TRBD2; j_call: TRBJ2-5; cdr3_nt: TGTGCCAGCAGTTCCGGGAGGGCCGGGGAGACCCAGTACTTC; cdr3_aa: CASSSGRAGETQYF
clone_size: -; v_call: TRBV4-1; d_call: -; j_call: TRBJ1-1; cdr3_nt: TGCGCCAGCAGCCAAGATGTTTCGTTGAACACTGAAGCTTTCTTT; cdr3_aa: CASSQDVSLNTEAFF
clone_size: -; v_call: TRBV5-1; d_call: TRBD1; j_call: TRBJ2-7; cdr3_nt: TGCGCCAGCAGCTTGGGGGACAGGTCCTACGAGCAGTACTTC; cdr3_aa: CASSLGDRSYEQYF
clone_size: -; v_call: TRBV18; d_call: TRBD2; j_call: TRBJ2-1; cdr3_nt: TGTGCCAGCTCGAAACCGGGACTAGCCTACAATGAGCAGTTCTTC; cdr3_aa: CASSKPGLAYNEQFF
clone_size: -; v_call: TRBV15; d_call: -; j_call: TRBJ2-3; cdr3_nt: TGTGCCACCAGCAGAGATCTGTCGCAGGCAGATACGCAGTATTTT; cdr3_aa: CATSRDLSQADTQYF
clone_size: -; v_call: TRBV5-1; d_call: -; j_call: TRBJ2-1; cdr3_nt: TGCGCCAGCAGTTACGGGACATCCGGCAGTGAGCAGTTCTTC; cdr3_aa: CASSYGTSGSEQFF
clone_size: -; v_call: TRBV14; d_call: -; j_call: TRBJ2-4; cdr3_nt: TGTGCCAGCAGCCAAGAAGGTGCTGGGGCTCGAGCCAAAAACATTCAGTACTTC; cdr3_aa: CASSQEGAGARAKNIQYF
clone_size: -; v_call: TRBV14; d_call: -; j_call: TRBJ2-1; cdr3_nt: TGTGCCAGCAGCCTGGGAGGGGGCTCCTACAATGAGCAGTTCTTC; cdr3_aa: CASSLGGGSYNEQFF